The source of this TCR beta chain is a study of blood T cell repertoires in COVID-19. Study information: Samples taken during acute and convalescent COVID-19 were collected in the United States, Italy and Spain.

Under the authors' procedure: Reference gene primer amplification yielded estimated nucleated cell counts. Repertoires were generated with immunoSEQ multiplex PCR, while TCRdb's copy carries only in-frame clones and drops some. Clonal size and the V and J genes are those of that table, whereas D and trimming came from the DNA. Counted here are fewer than 350,000 clones, 80% to 95% occurring once; the ten biggest clones make up approximately 7.5%. V was trimmed by 7 bases and J by 4 bases, leaving 10 bases between them. The germline CDR1 and CDR2 sequences are LNHDA and SQIVND (reference sequence). The CDR3 runs to 12 residues. Followed longitudinally, the Seattle patients had been enrolled during active infection.

The chain joins TRBV19 to TRBJ1-2; maybe TRBD1 (6 bases). The sequence derives from a woman in her thirties with COVID-19, enrolled during active disease. Material for sequencing was peripheral blood. In DNA, the CDR3 is TGTGCCAGTACCCAGGGGTCCTATGGCTACACCTTC. It is translated as CASTQGSYGYTF.